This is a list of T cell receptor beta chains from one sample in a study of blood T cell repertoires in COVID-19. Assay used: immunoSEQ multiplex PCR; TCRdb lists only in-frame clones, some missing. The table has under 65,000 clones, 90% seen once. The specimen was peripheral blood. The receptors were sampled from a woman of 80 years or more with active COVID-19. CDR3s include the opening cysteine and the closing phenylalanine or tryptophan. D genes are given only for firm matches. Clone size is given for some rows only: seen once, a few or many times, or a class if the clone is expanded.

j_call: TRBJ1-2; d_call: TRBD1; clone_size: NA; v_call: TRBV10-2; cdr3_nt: TGCGCCAGCAGGGCCGGGACAGGAGCTGGCTACACCTTC; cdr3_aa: CASRAGTGAGYTF
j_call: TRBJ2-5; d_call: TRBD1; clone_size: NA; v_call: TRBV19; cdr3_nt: TGTGCCAGTAGTACCGGGACAGAACAAGAGACCCAGTACTTC; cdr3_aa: CASSTGTEQETQYF
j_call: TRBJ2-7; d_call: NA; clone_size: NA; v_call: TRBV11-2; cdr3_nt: TGTGCCAGCAGTTCGGGACACCACACCACCTACGAGCAGTACTTC; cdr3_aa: CASSSGHHTTYEQYF
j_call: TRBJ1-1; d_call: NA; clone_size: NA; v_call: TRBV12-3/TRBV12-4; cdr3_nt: TGTGCCAGCAGTTTTACTGGGAACACTGAAGCTTTCTTT; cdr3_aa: CASSFTGNTEAFF
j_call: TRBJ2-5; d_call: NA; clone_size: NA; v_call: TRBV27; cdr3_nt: TGTGCCAGCAAGGAAGGGAGTGGGAAAGAGACCCAGTACTTC; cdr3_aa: CASKEGSGKETQYF
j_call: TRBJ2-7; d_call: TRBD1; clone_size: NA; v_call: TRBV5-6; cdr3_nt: TGTGCCAGCAGCCAGGCGGACAGGGCAGGGGAGCAGTACTTC; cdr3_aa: CASSQADRAGEQYF
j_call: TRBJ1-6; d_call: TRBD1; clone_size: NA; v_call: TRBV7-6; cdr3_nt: TGTGCCAGCAGCCCCACCGGGACAGGGTTTTCACCCCTCCACTTT; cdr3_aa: CASSPTGTGFSPLHF
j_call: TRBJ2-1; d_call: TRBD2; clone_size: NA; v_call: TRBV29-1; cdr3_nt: TGCAGCGTTGAATTAGCGGGGCCGTACAATGAGCAGTTCTTC; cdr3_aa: CSVELAGPYNEQFF
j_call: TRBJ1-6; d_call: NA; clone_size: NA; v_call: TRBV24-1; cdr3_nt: TGTGCCACCGCGGAGGGGAACAATTCACCCCTCCACTTT; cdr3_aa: CATAEGNNSPLHF
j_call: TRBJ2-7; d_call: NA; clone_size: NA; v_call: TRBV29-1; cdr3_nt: TGCAGCGTTGAAGTTCCAGAAGGAGGGGTCAGCTACGAGCAGTACTTC; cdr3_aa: CSVEVPEGGVSYEQYF
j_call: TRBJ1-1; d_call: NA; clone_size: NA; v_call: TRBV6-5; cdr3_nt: TGTGCCAGCAGCCTTCAGGGATTGGGCACTGAAGCTTTCTTT; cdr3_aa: CASSLQGLGTEAFF
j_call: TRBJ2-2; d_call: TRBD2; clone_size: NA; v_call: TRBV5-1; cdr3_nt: TGCGCCAGCGGACTAGCGGGGGGTACGAACACCGGGGAGCTGTTTTTT; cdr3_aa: CASGLAGGTNTGELFF
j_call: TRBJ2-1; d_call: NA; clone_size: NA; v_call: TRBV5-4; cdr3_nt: TGTGCCAGCAGCGCGGACTCAAGCTCCTACAATGAGCAGTTCTTC; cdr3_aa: CASSADSSSYNEQFF
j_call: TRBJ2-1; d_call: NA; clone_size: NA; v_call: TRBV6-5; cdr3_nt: TGTGCCAGCAGTTACGGGGAGGCATCCTACAATGAGCAGTTCTTC; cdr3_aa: CASSYGEASYNEQFF
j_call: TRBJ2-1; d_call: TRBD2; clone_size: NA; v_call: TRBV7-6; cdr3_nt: TGTGCCAGCAGCTTACCCGGACTAGCGGGAGTCAATGAGCAGTTCTTC; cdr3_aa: CASSLPGLAGVNEQFF
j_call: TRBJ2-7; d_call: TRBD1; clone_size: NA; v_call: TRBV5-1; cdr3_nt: TGCGCCAGCAGCTTGGAGGGACAGCCCTACGAGCAGTACTTC; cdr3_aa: CASSLEGQPYEQYF
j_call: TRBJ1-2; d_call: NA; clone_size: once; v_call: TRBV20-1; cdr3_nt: TGCAGTGCTAGTATGTCGGCAGGGGCCTCTAACTATGGCTACACCTTC; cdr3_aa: CSASMSAGASNYGYTF
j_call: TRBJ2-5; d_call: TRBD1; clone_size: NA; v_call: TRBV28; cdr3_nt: TGTGCCAGCCGATCCTGGGGGACAGAGCATCAAGAGACCCAGTACTTC; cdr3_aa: CASRSWGTEHQETQYF
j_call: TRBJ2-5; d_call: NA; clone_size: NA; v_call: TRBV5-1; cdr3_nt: TGCGCCAGCAGCATGGCGGGACAAATCCAAGAGACCCAGTACTTC; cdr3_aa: CASSMAGQIQETQYF
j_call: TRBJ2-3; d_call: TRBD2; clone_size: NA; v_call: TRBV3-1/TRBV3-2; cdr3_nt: TGTGCCAGCAGCCGGCTAGCGGGAGAGGCGGCAGATACGCAGTATTTT; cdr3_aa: CASSRLAGEAADTQYF
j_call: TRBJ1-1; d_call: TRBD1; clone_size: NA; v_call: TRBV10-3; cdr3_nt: TGTGCCATCGATTATCGGGACAGGGGGGTGGACACTGAAGCTTTCTTT; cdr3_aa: CAIDYRDRGVDTEAFF
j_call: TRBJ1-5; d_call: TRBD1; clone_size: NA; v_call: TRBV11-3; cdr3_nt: TGTGCCAGCAGCCCTGGGGACAGGGTGAAACAGCCCCAGCATTTT; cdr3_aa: CASSPGDRVKQPQHF
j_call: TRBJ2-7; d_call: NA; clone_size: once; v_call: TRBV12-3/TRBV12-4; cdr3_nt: TGTGCCAGCAGCCGAAAGGGGTACGAGCAGTACTTC; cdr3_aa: CASSRKGYEQYF
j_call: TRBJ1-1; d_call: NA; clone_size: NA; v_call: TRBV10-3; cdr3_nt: TGTGCCATCAGTGAGAGTAGGAACACTGAAGCTTTCTTT; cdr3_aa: CAISESRNTEAFF
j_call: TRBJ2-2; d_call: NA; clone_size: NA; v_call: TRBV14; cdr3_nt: TGTGCCAGCAGCCGTGACGGGTGGACCGGGGAGCTGTTTTTT; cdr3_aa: CASSRDGWTGELFF
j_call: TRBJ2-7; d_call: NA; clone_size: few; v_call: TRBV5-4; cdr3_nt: TGTGCCAGCAGCTTGGAAGGGGCGTACGAGCAGTACTTC; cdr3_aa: CASSLEGAYEQYF
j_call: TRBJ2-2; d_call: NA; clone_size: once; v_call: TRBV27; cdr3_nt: TGTGCCAGCACTCACACCGGGGAGCTGTTTTTT; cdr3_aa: CASTHTGELFF
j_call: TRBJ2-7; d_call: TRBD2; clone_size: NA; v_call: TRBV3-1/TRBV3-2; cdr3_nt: TGTGCCAGCAGCCAACCGGGGGAGCGGGAGGGTATGTGGTGCTCCTACGAGCAGTACTTC; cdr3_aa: CASSQPGEREGMWCSYEQYF
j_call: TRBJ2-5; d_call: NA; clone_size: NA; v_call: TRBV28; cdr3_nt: TGTGCCAGCAGTTTCGCTCGGGGGGCTTGGGAGACCCAGTACTTC; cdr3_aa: CASSFARGAWETQYF
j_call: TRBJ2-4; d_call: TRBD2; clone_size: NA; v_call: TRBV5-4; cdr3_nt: TGTGCCAGCAGCTTTCGGGGGGTCGAAAGTGCCAAAAACATTCAGTACTTC; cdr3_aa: CASSFRGVESAKNIQYF
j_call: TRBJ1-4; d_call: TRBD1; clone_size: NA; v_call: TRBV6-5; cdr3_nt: TGTGCCAGCAAAGGATCCGGGACAGTAGCGGAAAAACTGTTTTTT; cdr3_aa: CASKGSGTVAEKLFF
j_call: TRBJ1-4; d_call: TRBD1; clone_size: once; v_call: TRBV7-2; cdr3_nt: TGTGCCAGCAGCTCGGACAGGGACGAAAAACTGTTTTTT; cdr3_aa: CASSSDRDEKLFF
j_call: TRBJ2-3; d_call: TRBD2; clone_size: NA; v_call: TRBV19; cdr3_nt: TGTGCCAGTAACCAGCGGGGAAAGACAGATACGCAGTATTTT; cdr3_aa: CASNQRGKTDTQYF
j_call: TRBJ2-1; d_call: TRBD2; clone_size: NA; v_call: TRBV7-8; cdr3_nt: TGTGCCAGCAGCTTAGGAGGGGCGGGAGTAGACAATGAGCAGTTCTTC; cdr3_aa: CASSLGGAGVDNEQFF
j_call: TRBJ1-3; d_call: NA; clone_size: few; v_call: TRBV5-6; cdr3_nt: TGTGCCAGCAGCTTGATGGAGGGAGTTGAAAACACCATATATTTT; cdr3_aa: CASSLMEGVENTIYF
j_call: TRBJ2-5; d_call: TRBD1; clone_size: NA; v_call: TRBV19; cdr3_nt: TGTGCCAGTAGTATACAACCGGGACAGGGTCTTTCGGAGACCCAGTACTTC; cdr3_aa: CASSIQPGQGLSETQYF
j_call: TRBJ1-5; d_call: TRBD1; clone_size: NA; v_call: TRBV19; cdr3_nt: TGTGCCAGTAGTCCACAGGGGAATCAGCCCCAGCATTTT; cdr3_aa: CASSPQGNQPQHF
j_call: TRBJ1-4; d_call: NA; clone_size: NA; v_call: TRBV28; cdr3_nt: TGTGCCAGCAGTTTTATACACGGGAATGGCGAAAAACTGTTTTTT; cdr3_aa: CASSFIHGNGEKLFF
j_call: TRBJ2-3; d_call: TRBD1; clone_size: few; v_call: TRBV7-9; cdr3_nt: TGTGCCAGCAGCTCTCACCGGGACAGAGAAGGTTCAGATACGCAGTATTTT; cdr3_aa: CASSSHRDREGSDTQYF
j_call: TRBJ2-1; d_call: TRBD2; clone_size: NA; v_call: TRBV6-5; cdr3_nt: TGTGCCAGCAGTATTCAGCGGGGGGTGTTAAATGAGCAGTTCTTC; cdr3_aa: CASSIQRGVLNEQFF